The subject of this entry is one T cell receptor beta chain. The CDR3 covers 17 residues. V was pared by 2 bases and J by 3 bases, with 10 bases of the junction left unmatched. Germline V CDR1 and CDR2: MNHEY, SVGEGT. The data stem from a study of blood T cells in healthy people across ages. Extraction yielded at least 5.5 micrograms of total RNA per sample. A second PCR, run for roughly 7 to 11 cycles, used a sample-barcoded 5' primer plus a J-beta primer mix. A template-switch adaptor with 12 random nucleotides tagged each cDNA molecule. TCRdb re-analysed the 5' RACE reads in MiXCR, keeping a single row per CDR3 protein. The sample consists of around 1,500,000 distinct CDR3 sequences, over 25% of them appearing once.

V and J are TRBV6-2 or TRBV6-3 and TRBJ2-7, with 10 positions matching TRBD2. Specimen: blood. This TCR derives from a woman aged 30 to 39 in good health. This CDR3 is CASSYDVAGGNLYEQYF. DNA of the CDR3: TGTGCCAGCAGTTACGATGTAGCGGGAGGCAACCTCTACGAGCAGTACTTC.